This entry concerns a single T cell receptor (beta chain). The record originates from a study of blood T cell repertoires in COVID-19. In the study overall: Spain, Italy and the United States supplied samples that represented acute and convalescent COVID-19. T cells, B-cell-depleted T cells, or PBMCs supplied cDNA or gDNA.

Authors' processing steps: Estimation of nucleated cell counts relied on the amplification of reference gene primers. The data were produced by immunoSEQ multiplex PCR, yet TCRdb's version contains in-frame clones alone and is incomplete. For V, J and clone size, that table is used; D and trimming come from the DNA. The sample yields 150,000 or so clones, around 89% seen once. The receptor was derived from a man in his fifties or sixties with acute or convalescent COVID-19. Sequencing was performed on peripheral blood.

CDR3 region: CATSREDLTGGVNGYTF. The CDR3 DNA is TGTGCCACCAGCAGAGAGGACCTAACAGGGGGCGTAAATGGCTACACCTTC. The chain combines TRBV15 with TRBJ1-2; TRBD1 agrees at 9 bases. The CDR3 spans 17 residues. V lost 0 bases, J lost 6 bases, and 11 bases stayed unmatched. Germline-derived CDR1 and CDR2 are LNHNV and YYDKDF (reference sequence).